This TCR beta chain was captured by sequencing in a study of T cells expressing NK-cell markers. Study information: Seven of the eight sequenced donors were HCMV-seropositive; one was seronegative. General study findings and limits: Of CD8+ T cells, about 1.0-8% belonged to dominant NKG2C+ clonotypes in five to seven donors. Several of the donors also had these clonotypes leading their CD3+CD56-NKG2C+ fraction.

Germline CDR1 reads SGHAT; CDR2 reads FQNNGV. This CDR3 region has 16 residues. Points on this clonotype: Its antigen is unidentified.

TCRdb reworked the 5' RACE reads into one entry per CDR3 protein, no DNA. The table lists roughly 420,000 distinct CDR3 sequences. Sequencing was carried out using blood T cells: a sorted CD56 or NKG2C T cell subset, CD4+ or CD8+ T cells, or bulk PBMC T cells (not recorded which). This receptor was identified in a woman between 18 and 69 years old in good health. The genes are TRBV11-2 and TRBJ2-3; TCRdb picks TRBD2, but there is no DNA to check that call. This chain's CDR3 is CASSPWTSGRTDTQYF.